This entry lists 25 T cell receptor beta chains sequenced from one sample in a study of T cells after yellow fever vaccination. TCRdb ran MiXCR on the 5' RACE reads and lists one entry per CDR3 protein. The sample holds a few hundred thousand distinct CDR3 sequences; about 7% are singletons and the top ten take over 0.65%. The specimen was CD4+ T cells sorted from PBMCs, collected 15 days after the yellow fever booster vaccination. The receptor source for this set is a man aged 25 to 40 who received the YFV17D yellow fever vaccine.

This clonotype occurred many times. The gene calls are TRBV20-1 and TRBJ2-1; 9 bases are a match to TRBD2. This CDR3 region has 14 residues. J gave up 7 bases and V 5 bases, and 9 bases lay outside the gene matches. Germline V lookup: CDR1 DFQATT, CDR2 SNEGSKA (reference sequence). CDR3 in DNA: TGCAGTGCTGGGGGTAGCGGGAGTTTAAATGAGCAGTTCTTC. It yields the protein CSAGGSGSLNEQFF.

The gene calls are TRBV6-1 and TRBJ2-2; 9 bases align to TRBD2. Germline-derived CDR1 and CDR2 are MNHNS and SASEGT. The trim removed 4 bases at V and 7 bases at J, leaving 7 bases unmatched. The CDR3 loop spans 15 amino acids. CDR3 sequence reads: CASSGASGMVGELFF. CDR3 in DNA: TGTGCCAGCAGTGGGGCTAGCGGGATGGTCGGGGAGCTGTTTTTT.

The rearrangement uses TRBV20-1 and TRBJ2-7; perhaps TRBD2 as D (7 bases). CDR1 and CDR2 (germline): DFQATT, SNEGSKA (reference sequence). The ends were cut back, 3 bases at V and 5 bases at J, with 14 bases in the middle. The CDR3 is 13 residues long. This chain's CDR3 is CSARGGAGHEQYF. The DNA of the CDR3 is TGCAGTGCTAGGGGGGGGGCGGGCCACGAGCAGTACTTC.

At least ten counts were recorded for this clonotype. The rearrangement uses TRBV5-1 and TRBJ2-1; TRBD1 aligns across 7 bases. This CDR3 is 16 amino acids long. Germline V CDR1 and CDR2: SGHRS, YFSETQ. J gave up 0 bases and V 4 bases, and 7 bases lay outside the gene matches. Written as DNA, the CDR3 is TGCGCCAGCAGCCTCCCGACAGGGAGCTCCTACAATGAGCAGTTCTTC. It encodes CASSLPTGSSYNEQFF.

The gene calls are TRBV5-6 and TRBJ2-5, with 12 bases identical to TRBD2. This CDR3 is built from 18 residues. Germline lookup yields CDR1 SGHDT and CDR2 YYEEEE. J was trimmed by 5 bases and V by 3 bases; bases with no gene match: 14. In nucleotides, the CDR3 is TGTGCCAGCAGCTCAGTGCCCCTGACTAGCGGGAGACGGGAGACCCAGTACTTC. Residues: CASSSVPLTSGRRETQYF.

At least ten counts were recorded for this clonotype. The rearrangement uses TRBV12-3 or TRBV12-4 and TRBJ2-7; 7 positions match TRBD2. V shed 6 bases and J 6 bases; nucleotides not matched to a gene: 8. The CDR3 length is 13 residues. The CDR3, as DNA: TGTGCCAGCAGATCGGCGGGAGTGGCCGAGCAGTACTTC. Its translation: CASRSAGVAEQYF.

This clonotype was recorded many times. The chain uses TRBV14 and TRBJ2-2; D not certain. This CDR3 contains 13 residues. CDR1 and CDR2 (germline): SGHDN, FVKESK. Trimming pared 1 base from V and 2 bases from J, leaving 2 bases between. CDR3 sequence: CASSQVNTGELFF. The CDR3 bases are TGTGCCAGCAGCCAAGTCAACACCGGGGAGCTGTTTTTT.

This clonotype was counted a few times. The chain combines TRBV15 with TRBJ2-1; D may be TRBD2 (6 bases). V shed 6 bases and J shed 5 bases, with 20 bases lying between them. Per germline, CDR1 LNHNV and CDR2 YYDKDF (reference sequence). The CDR3 runs 16 residues. CDR3 amino acids: CATSRGAPRSNNEQFF. Here the CDR3 DNA reads TGTGCCACCAGTCGCGGGGCCCCTAGATCTAACAATGAGCAGTTCTTC.

This clonotype was detected only a few times. The chain recombines TRBV29-1 with TRBJ1-2; D not certain. Germline V CDR1 and CDR2: SQVTM, ANQGSEA. Trimming took 6 bases from V and 4 from J, leaving 12 bases between them. The CDR3 sequence is 12 residues long. CDR3 loop: CSVSSFGYGYTF. The CDR3 DNA sequence: TGCAGCGTCAGCAGCTTCGGCTATGGCTACACCTTC.

The chain recombines TRBV7-8 with TRBJ1-4, with no clear D. Germline CDR1 SGHVS, CDR2 FQNEAQ. The ends were cut back, 4 bases at V and 5 bases at J, with 8 bases in the middle. The CDR3 covers 13 residues. CDR3 sequence: CASSWAFNEKLFF. CDR3 in DNA: TGTGCCAGCAGCTGGGCCTTCAATGAAAAACTGTTTTTT.

This clonotype appeared many times. This chain uses TRBV7-2 with TRBJ2-2; no definite D call. The germline V and J ends were trimmed by 1 base and 7 bases, with 4 bases remaining between them. CDR1 SGHTA and CDR2 FQGNSA come from the germline V gene. The CDR3 length is 12 residues. The CDR3 DNA follows: TGTGCCAGCAGCTTAGGCCTCGGGGAGCTGTTTTTT. Protein sequence: CASSLGLGELFF.

This chain uses TRBV19 with TRBJ2-3; 11 bases agree with TRBD2. Germline V gene lookup returns CDR1 LNHDA and CDR2 SQIVND (reference sequence). CDR3 size: 14 residues. Trimming at V came to 9 bases and at J to 5 bases, leaving 7 bases not matched to a gene. CDR3 amino acids: CASLAGGSEDTQYF. In DNA form, the CDR3 reads TGTGCCAGCCTAGCGGGAGGTAGCGAAGATACGCAGTATTTT.

This clonotype was counted at least ten times. The gene calls are TRBV7-2 and TRBJ2-3, with 7 bases identical to TRBD2. The CDR3 covers 15 residues. V lost 5 bases and J lost 2; bases outside the gene matches: 7. The V gene's germline CDR1 is SGHTA and CDR2 FQGNSA. The CDR3 DNA sequence: TGTGCCAGCAGCCGTATAGCGGGCCTCACAGATACGCAGTATTTT. Amino acids: CASSRIAGLTDTQYF.

This chain joins TRBV15 and TRBJ2-3, with 7 bases aligning to TRBD2. In germline, CDR1 is LNHNV, CDR2 YYDKDF (reference sequence). J gave up 4 bases and V 9 bases, and 16 bases lay outside the gene matches. This CDR3 spans 16 amino acids. CDR3 protein: CATAFHGRELADTQYF. Written as DNA, the CDR3 is TGTGCCACTGCTTTCCACGGGCGGGAGCTCGCAGATACGCAGTATTTT.

The chain uses TRBV5-6 and TRBJ2-5, with 13 bases fitting TRBD2. Germline CDR1 reads SGHDT; CDR2 reads YYEEEE. The CDR3 totals 17 residues. The ends lost 2 bases at V and 5 bases at J; junction bases unmatched: 9. CDR3 in amino acids: CASSLKRTSGSVETQYF. In nucleotides, the CDR3 is TGTGCCAGCAGCTTAAAAAGGACTAGCGGGAGTGTTGAGACCCAGTACTTC.

This clonotype has at least ten counts. The CDR3 spells CASSEMSRAYEQYF. The CDR3 DNA sequence: TGTGCCAGCAGTGAGATGAGCAGGGCCTACGAGCAGTACTTC. V usage is TRBV2 and J usage is TRBJ2-7; D might be TRBD1 (5 bases). V lost 3 bases, J lost 2 bases, and 11 bases lay in between. The CDR3 runs 14 residues. Per germline, CDR1 SNHLY and CDR2 FYNNEI.

This clonotype was found a few times. J is TRBJ2-1 and V is TRBV5-1, with 9 bases matching TRBD2. The CDR3 loop spans 16 amino acids. Germline CDR1 reads SGHRS; CDR2 reads YFSETQ. Trimming took 0 bases from V and 6 from J; bases not matched to a gene: 7. The CDR3 coding sequence is TGCGCCAGCAGCTTGGTGTTTAGCGGGAGTATCAATGAGCAGTTCTTC. This sequence encodes CASSLVFSGSINEQFF.

The V call is TRBV7-8, the J call TRBJ2-7; D gene uncertain. Trimming stripped 7 bases from V and 1 base from J, with 14 bases between. The CDR3 has 14 residues. In germline, CDR1 is SGHVS, CDR2 FQNEAQ. The DNA for the CDR3 is TGTGCCAGCACCGCATCCCGGCATTCCTACGAGCAGTACTTC. Protein: CASTASRHSYEQYF.

This clonotype was picked up many times. The V call is TRBV19, the J call TRBJ2-7; 8 bases are a match to TRBD1. Germline V gives CDR1 LNHDA, CDR2 SQIVND (reference sequence). This CDR3 comprises 13 residues. After removal of 7 bases from V and 5 bases from J, the junction contained 7 bases not matched to a gene. CDR3 nucleotides: TGTGCCAGTAAAAACAGGGGGAACGACGAGCAGTACTTC. Its translation: CASKNRGNDEQYF. Full variable domain (remainder filled in from reference TRBV19 and TRBJ2-7): DGGITQSPKYLFRKEGQNVTLSCEQNLNHDAMYWYRQDPGQGLRLIYYSQIVNDFQKGDIAEGYSVSREKKESFPLTVTSAQKNPTAFYLCASKNRGNDEQYFGPGTRLTVT.

The chain joins TRBV20-1 to TRBJ2-7; 7 nucleotides line up with TRBD1. The length of the CDR3 is 16 residues. Germline trimming cut 4 bases from V and 1 base from J; bases unmatched to any gene: 13. The germline V gene encodes CDR1 DFQATT and CDR2 SNEGSKA (reference sequence). The CDR3 nucleotides are TGCAGTGCTACCCCGACAGGGAATATACTATCCTACGAGCAGTACTTC. Encoded protein: CSATPTGNILSYEQYF.

This clonotype showed up just a few times. The rearrangement uses TRBV11-2 and TRBJ2-7; 9 bases fit TRBD1. Germline V gives CDR1 SGHAT, CDR2 FQNNGV. This CDR3 has 16 residues. The junction had 8 bases not matched to a gene; V was cut back by 3 bases and J by 2 bases. The CDR3 sequence: CASSLGTGTITYEQYF. The CDR3 coding sequence is TGTGCCAGCAGCTTGGGGACAGGGACAATAACCTACGAGCAGTACTTC.

Ten or more counts support this clonotype. The chain is built from TRBV20-1 and TRBJ2-1; TRBD2 is a possible D gene (7 bases). The CDR3 consists of 13 residues. Trimming pared 5 bases from V and 7 bases from J, leaving 15 bases between. Germline CDR1 DFQATT, CDR2 SNEGSKA (reference sequence). The DNA for the CDR3 is TGCAGTGCTGGAGGGGGAGGGCGAAATGAGCAGTTCTTC. Translating gives CSAGGGGRNEQFF.

This clonotype showed up just a few times. This chain connects TRBV6-5 to TRBJ1-3, with a weak D call TRBD1 (5 bases). The CDR3 contains 15 residues. Germline V gives CDR1 MNHEY, CDR2 SVGAGI. V was clipped by 2 bases and J by 2 bases, with 10 bases between them. The CDR3 DNA follows: TGTGCCAGCAGTTACAGAAGGGGTACTGGAAACACCATATATTTT. Amino acid sequence: CASSYRRGTGNTIYF.

The table lists this clonotype with a few counts. V is TRBV5-1 and J is TRBJ2-7; no clear D gene. Trimming removed 4 bases from V and 0 bases from J, with 11 bases in between. CDR3 size: 14 residues. Germline V gives CDR1 SGHRS, CDR2 YFSETQ. The CDR3 coding sequence is TGCGCCAGCAGCCTAAACAGTTTCTCCTACGAGCAGTACTTC. Translation: CASSLNSFSYEQYF.

This clonotype was observed many times. The chain employs TRBV7-2 and TRBJ2-5, with D hard to call. The V gene's germline CDR1 is SGHTA and CDR2 FQGNSA. The CDR3 is made up of 13 amino acids. V shed 2 bases and J shed 4 bases, with 8 bases lying between them. The CDR3 DNA follows: TGTGCCAGCAGCTTACAGGCTGGAGAGACCCAGTACTTC. This gives the protein CASSLQAGETQYF.